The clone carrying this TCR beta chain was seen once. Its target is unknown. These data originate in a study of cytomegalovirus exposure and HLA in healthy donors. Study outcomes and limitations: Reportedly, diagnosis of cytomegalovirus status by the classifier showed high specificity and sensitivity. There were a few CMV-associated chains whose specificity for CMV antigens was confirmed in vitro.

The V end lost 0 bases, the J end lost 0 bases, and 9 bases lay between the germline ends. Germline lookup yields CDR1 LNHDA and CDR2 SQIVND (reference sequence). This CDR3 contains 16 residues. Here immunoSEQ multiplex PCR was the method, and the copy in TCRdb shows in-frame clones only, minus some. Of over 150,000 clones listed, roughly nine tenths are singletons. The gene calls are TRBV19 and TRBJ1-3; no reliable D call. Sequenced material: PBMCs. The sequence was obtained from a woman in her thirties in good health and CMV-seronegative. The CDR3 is CASSIDLNSSGNTIYF. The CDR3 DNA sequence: TGTGCCAGTAGTATAGATTTGAATTCCTCTGGAAACACCATATATTTT.